The clone carrying this TCR beta chain showed up just a few times. Its antigen is not identified. This sample is drawn from a study of T cells in Graves' hyperthyroidism and ophthalmopathy. The CDR3 totals 15 residues. The ends lost 4 bases at V and 9 bases at J; junction bases unmatched: 11. Germline V gene sequence: CDR1 LNHDA, CDR2 SQIVND (reference sequence). Regions amplified from RNA transcripts were the TCR beta CDR3 regions. Using the HTBI primer set, a first-round RT-PCR was run on the TCR CDR3. TCRdb reprocessed the multiplex PCR reads with MiXCR, giving one entry per CDR3 protein. The sample carries 380,000 or so distinct CDR3 sequences, approximately 15% recorded once. Whole-study results and caveats: Peripheral blood also featured most of the thyroid clonotypes expanded above 0.001.

Exclusion of patients followed from uncontrolled infection, other autoimmune disease, pregnancy or lactation. The chain couples TRBV19 to TRBJ2-1; TRBD1 agrees at 8 bases. This sequence was found in a woman in her 30s with Graves' hyperthyroidism. Input material: blood. The CDR3 DNA reads as TGTGCCAGTAGTAATGAAGACACAGGGGGAGGTGAGCAGTTCTTC. Protein sequence: CASSNEDTGGGEQFF.